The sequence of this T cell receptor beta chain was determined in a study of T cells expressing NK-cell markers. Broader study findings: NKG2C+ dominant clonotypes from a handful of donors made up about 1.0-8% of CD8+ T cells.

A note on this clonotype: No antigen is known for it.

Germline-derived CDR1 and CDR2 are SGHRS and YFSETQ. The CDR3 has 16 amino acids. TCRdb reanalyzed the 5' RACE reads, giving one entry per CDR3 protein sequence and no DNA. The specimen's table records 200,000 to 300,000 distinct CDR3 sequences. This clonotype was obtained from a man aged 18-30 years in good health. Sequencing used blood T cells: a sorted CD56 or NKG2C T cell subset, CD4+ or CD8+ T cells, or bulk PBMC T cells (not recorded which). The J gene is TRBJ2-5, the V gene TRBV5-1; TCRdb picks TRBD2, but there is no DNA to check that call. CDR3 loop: CASSARGPSEIETQYF.